These T cell receptor beta chains were read from a single sample in a study of T cell responses to AZD1222 COVID-19 vaccine. Data came from immunoSEQ multiplex PCR; TCRdb stores just in-frame clones and leaves some out. Of roughly 130,000 clones in the sample, 70% to 90% are singletons; the top ten hold about 1.5%. This specimen consisted of peripheral blood, obtained on day 0 of AZD1222 vaccination. The receptor source for this set is an adult in good health. CDR3s include the opening cysteine and the closing phenylalanine or tryptophan. Rows may omit the clone size; those that give it use once, few, many or a size class.

cdr3_aa: CASSVDGYEQYF; v_call: TRBV9; j_call: TRBJ2-7; clone_size: NA
cdr3_aa: CASNNQGVNQPQHF; v_call: TRBV19; j_call: TRBJ1-5; clone_size: NA
cdr3_aa: CASSPRLAETQYF; v_call: TRBV7-8; j_call: TRBJ2-5; clone_size: NA
cdr3_aa: CASTPVASGRAHEQYF; v_call: TRBV6-2/TRBV6-3; j_call: TRBJ2-7; clone_size: NA
cdr3_aa: CASSLVPGSTEAFF; v_call: TRBV5-1; j_call: TRBJ1-1; clone_size: NA
cdr3_aa: CASSEYGGRPKLSYEQYF; v_call: TRBV6-4; j_call: TRBJ2-7; clone_size: NA
cdr3_aa: CASRGQGRGYTF; v_call: TRBV7-3; j_call: TRBJ1-2; clone_size: NA
cdr3_aa: CASSRGVGTEAFF; v_call: TRBV21-1; j_call: TRBJ1-1; clone_size: NA
cdr3_aa: CASSQDGRGLYNEQFF; v_call: TRBV4-2; j_call: TRBJ2-1; clone_size: NA
cdr3_aa: CASSATQDQPQHF; v_call: TRBV16; j_call: TRBJ1-5; clone_size: NA
cdr3_aa: CASTPSGRSNQPQHF; v_call: TRBV19; j_call: TRBJ1-5; clone_size: NA
cdr3_aa: CASSQGGFNSPLHF; v_call: TRBV3-1/TRBV3-2; j_call: TRBJ1-6; clone_size: NA
cdr3_aa: CASSLRNTEAFF; v_call: TRBV11-3; j_call: TRBJ1-1; clone_size: NA
cdr3_aa: CASSQPPVYGYTF; v_call: TRBV28; j_call: TRBJ1-2; clone_size: NA
cdr3_aa: CASSLWGNQPQHF; v_call: TRBV7-2; j_call: TRBJ1-5; clone_size: few
cdr3_aa: CASSSTRGEQYF; v_call: TRBV27; j_call: TRBJ2-7; clone_size: NA
cdr3_aa: CAWSAGQGFNEQYF; v_call: TRBV30; j_call: TRBJ2-7; clone_size: NA
cdr3_aa: CAMAGQRYNEQFF; v_call: TRBV10-3; j_call: TRBJ2-1; clone_size: NA
cdr3_aa: CASSRTGGHFYGYTF; v_call: TRBV3-1/TRBV3-2; j_call: TRBJ1-2; clone_size: NA
cdr3_aa: CASTTWGSYEQYF; v_call: TRBV2; j_call: TRBJ2-7; clone_size: NA
cdr3_aa: CASSTAGGITGELFF; v_call: TRBV5-4; j_call: TRBJ2-2; clone_size: NA